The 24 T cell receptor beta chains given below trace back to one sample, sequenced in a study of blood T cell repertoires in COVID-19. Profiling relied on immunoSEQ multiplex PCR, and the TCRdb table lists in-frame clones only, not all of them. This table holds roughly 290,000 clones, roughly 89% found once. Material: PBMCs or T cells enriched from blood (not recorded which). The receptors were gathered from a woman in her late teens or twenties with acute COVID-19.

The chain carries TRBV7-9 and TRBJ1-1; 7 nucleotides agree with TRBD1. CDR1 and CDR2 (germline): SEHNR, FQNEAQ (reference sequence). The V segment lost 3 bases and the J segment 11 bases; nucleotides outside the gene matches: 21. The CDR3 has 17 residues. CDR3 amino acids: CASSLGTMDRLGFKAFF. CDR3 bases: TGTGCCAGCAGCTTGGGAACGATGGACAGGCTGGGTTTTAAGGCTTTCTTT.

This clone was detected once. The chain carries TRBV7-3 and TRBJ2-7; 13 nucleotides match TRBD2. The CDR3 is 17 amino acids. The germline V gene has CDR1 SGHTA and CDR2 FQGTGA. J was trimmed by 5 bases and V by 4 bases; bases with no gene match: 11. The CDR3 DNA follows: TGTGCCAGCAGCTCCGCCCCCCCCGGGACTAGCGGGGACGAGCAGTACTTC. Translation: CASSSAPPGTSGDEQYF.

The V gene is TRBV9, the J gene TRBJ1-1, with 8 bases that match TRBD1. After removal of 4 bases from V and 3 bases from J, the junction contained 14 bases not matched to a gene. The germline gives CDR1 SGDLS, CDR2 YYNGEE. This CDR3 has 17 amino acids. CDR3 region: CASSPSVLQGVDTEAFF. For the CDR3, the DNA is TGTGCCAGCAGCCCTAGTGTCTTACAGGGGGTGGACACTGAAGCTTTCTTT.

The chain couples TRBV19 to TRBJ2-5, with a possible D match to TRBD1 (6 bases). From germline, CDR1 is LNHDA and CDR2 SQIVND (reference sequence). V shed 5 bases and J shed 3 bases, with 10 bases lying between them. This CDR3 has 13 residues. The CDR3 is CASSQDREETQYF. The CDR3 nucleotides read TGTGCCAGTAGTCAGGACAGAGAAGAGACCCAGTACTTC.

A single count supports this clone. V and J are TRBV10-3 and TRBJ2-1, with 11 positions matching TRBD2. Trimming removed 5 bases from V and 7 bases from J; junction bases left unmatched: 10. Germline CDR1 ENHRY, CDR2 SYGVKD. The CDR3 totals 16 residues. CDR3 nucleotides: TGTGCCATCAGTCTAGCGGGAGGACCTCTTTGGAATGAGCAGTTCTTC. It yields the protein CAISLAGGPLWNEQFF.

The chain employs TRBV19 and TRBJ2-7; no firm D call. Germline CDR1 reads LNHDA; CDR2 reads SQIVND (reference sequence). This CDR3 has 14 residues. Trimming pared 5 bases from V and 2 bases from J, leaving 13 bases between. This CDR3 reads CASSAKSRAYEQYF. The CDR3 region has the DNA TGTGCCAGTAGTGCCAAATCCCGCGCCTACGAGCAGTACTTC.

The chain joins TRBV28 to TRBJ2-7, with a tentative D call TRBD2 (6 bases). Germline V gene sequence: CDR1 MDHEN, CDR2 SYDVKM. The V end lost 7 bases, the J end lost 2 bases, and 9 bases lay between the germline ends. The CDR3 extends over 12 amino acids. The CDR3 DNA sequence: TGTGCCAGCACGGCGGGACCCTACGAGCAGTACTTC. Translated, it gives CASTAGPYEQYF. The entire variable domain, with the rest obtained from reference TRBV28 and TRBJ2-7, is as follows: DVKVTQSSRYLVKRTGEKVFLECVQDMDHENMFWYRQDPGLGLRLIYFSYDVKMKEKGDIPEGYSVSREKKERFSLILESASTNQTSMYLCASTAGPYEQYFGPGTRLTVT.

CDR3 nucleotide sequence: TGTGCCAGCCACCCGGGACTAGCGGTCAATGAGCAGTTCTTC. Residues: CASHPGLAVNEQFF. The chain employs TRBV27 and TRBJ2-1, with 11 bases fitting TRBD2. With V trimmed by 8 bases and J by 6 bases, 6 bases remained unmatched. Germline values: CDR1 MNHEY, CDR2 SMNVEV (reference sequence). The CDR3 runs to 14 residues.

For the CDR3, the DNA is TGTGCCAGCAGGAGAACAGGGGAAAAACTGTTTTTT. This gives the protein CASRRTGEKLFF. J is TRBJ1-4 and V is TRBV27; D is possibly TRBD1 (6 bases). Trimming cost V 6 bases and J 8 bases, with 10 bases left between them. Germline-derived CDR1 and CDR2 are MNHEY and SMNVEV (reference sequence). The CDR3 is 12 residues long.

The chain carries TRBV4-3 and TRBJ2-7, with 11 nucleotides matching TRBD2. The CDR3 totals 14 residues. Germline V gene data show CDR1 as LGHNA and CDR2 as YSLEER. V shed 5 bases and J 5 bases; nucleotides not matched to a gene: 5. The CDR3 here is CASSDSGRADEQYF. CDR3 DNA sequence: TGCGCCAGCAGCGATAGCGGGAGGGCCGACGAGCAGTACTTC.

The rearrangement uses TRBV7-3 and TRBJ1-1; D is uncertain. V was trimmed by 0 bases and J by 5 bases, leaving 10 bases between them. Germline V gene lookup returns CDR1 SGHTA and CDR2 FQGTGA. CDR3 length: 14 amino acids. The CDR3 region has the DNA TGTGCCAGCAGCTTAACGGGGAGTGGGACTGAAGCTTTCTTT. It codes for CASSLTGSGTEAFF. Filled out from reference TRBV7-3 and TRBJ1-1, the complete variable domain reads GAGVSQTPSNKVTEKGKYVELRCDPISGHTALYWYRQSLGQGPEFLIYFQGTGAADDSGLPNDRFFAVRPEGSVSTLKIQRTERGDSAVYLCASSLTGSGTEAFFGQGTRLTVV.

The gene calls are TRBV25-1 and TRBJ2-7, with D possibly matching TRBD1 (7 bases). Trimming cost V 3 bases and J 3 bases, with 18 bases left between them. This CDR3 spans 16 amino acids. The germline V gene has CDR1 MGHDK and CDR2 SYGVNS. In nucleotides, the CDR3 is TGTGCCAGCAGTGAGCTTTCAGGGGGGATTGGCTACGAGCAGTACTTC. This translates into CASSELSGGIGYEQYF.

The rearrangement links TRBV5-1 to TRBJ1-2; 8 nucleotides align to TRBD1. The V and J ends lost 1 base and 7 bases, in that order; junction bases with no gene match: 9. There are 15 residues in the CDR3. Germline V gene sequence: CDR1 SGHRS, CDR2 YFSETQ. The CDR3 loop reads CASSLPPGQEGGYTF. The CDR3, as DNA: TGCGCCAGCAGCTTGCCCCCGGGACAGGAAGGTGGCTACACCTTC.

CDR3 coding DNA: TGCGCCAGCACCCGGACTAGCGGGATCACAGATACGCAGTATTTT. This translates into CASTRTSGITDTQYF. The J gene is TRBJ2-3, the V gene TRBV5-1, with 12 bases identical to TRBD2. CDR1 SGHRS and CDR2 YFSETQ come from the germline V gene. The V and J ends lost 6 bases and 2 bases, in that order; junction bases with no gene match: 4. The CDR3 totals 15 residues.

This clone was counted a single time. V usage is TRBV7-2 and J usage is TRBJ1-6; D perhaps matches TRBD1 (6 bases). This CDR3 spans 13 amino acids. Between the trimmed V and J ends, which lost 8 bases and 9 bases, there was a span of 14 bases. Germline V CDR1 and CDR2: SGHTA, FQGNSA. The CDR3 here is CASGQGNRSPLHF. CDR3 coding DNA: TGTGCCAGCGGTCAGGGGAATCGTTCACCCCTCCACTTT.

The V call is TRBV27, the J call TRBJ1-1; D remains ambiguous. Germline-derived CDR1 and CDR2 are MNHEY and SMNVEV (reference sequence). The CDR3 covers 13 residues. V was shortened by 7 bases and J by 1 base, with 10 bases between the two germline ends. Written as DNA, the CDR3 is TGTGCCAGCACCTCGGGAGGGAACACTGAAGCTTTCTTT. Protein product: CASTSGGNTEAFF.

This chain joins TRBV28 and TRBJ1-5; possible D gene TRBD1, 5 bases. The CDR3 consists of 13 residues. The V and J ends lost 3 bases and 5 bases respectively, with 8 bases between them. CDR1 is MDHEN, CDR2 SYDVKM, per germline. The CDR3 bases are TGTGCCAGCAGTTTCGGAGGGGATCAGCCCCAGCATTTT. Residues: CASSFGGDQPQHF.

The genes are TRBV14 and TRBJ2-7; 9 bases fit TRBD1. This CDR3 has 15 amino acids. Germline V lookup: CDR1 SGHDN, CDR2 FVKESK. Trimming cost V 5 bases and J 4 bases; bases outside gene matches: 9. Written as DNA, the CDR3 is TGTGCCAGCAGCGAGCCGGGACAGGGATCGTACGAGCAGTACTTC. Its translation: CASSEPGQGSYEQYF. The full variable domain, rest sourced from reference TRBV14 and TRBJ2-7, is EAGVTQFPSHSVIEKGQTVTLRCDPISGHDNLYWYRRVMGKEIKFLLHFVKESKQDESGMPNNRFLAERTGGTYSTLKVQPAELEDSGVYFCASSEPGQGSYEQYFGPGTRLTVT.

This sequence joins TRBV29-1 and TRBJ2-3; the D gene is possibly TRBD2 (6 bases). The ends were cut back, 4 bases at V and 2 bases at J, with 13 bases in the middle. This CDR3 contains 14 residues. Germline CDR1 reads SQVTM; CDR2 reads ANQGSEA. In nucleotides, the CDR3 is TGCAGCGTTGGGAGGGGCGAAAACACAGATACGCAGTATTTT. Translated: CSVGRGENTDTQYF.

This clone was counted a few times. CDR3 in amino acids: CASSQGPGKGTEAFF. CDR3 in DNA: TGCGCCAGCAGCCAAGGGCCAGGGAAGGGGACTGAAGCTTTCTTT. This chain uses TRBV4-3 with TRBJ1-1, with D tentatively TRBD1 (5 bases). From germline, CDR1 is LGHNA and CDR2 YSLEER. V dropped 1 base and J dropped 5 bases, with 14 bases sitting between them. The CDR3 sequence is 15 residues long.

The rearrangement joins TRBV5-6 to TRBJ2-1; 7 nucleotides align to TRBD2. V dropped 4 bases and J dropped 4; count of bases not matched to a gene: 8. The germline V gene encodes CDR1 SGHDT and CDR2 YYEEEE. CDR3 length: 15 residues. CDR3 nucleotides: TGTGCCAGCAGCGGGAGGGGCCGACCGTACAATGAGCAGTTCTTC. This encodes CASSGRGRPYNEQFF.

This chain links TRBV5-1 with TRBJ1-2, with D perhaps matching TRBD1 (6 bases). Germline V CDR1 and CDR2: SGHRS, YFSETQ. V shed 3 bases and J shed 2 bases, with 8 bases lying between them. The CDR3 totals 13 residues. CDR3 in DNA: TGCGCCAGCAGCTCGACAGGAAACTATGGCTACACCTTC. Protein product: CASSSTGNYGYTF. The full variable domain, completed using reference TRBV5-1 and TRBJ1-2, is KAGVTQTPRYLIKTRGQQVTLSCSPISGHRSVSWYQQTPGQGLQFLFEYFSETQRNKGNFPGRFSGRQFSNSRSEMNVSTLELGDSALYLCASSSTGNYGYTFGSGTRLTVV.

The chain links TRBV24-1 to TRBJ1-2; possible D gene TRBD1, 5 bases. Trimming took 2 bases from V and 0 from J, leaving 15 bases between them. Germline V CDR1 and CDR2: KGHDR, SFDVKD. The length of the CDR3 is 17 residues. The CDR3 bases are TGTGCCACCAGTGATTGCAGCAGACAGTTGTCTAACTATGGCTACACCTTC. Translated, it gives CATSDCSRQLSNYGYTF.

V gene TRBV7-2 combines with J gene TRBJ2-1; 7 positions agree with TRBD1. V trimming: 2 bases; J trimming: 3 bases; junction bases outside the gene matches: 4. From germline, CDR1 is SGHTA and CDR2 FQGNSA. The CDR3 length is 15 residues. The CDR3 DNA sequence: TGTGCCAGCAGCTTATGGACAGGAAACTACAATGAGCAGTTCTTC. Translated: CASSLWTGNYNEQFF.